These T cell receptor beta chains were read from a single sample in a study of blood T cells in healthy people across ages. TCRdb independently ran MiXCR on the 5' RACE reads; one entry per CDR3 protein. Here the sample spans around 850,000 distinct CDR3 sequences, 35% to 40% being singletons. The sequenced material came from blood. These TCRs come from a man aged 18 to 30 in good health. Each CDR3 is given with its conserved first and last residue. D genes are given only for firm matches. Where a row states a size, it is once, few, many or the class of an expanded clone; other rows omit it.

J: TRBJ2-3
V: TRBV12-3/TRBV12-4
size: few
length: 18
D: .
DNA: TGTGCCAGCAGTTTCCTCAACCTACTAGCCCGTGGAGCAGATACGCAGTATTTT
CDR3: CASSFLNLLARGADTQYF

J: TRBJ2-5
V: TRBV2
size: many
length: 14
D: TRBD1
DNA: TGTGCCAGCACCGTTTCAGGGGGCATGGAGACCCAGTACTTC
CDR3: CASTVSGGMETQYF

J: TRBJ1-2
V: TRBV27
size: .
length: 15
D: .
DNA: TGTGCCAGCAGTCGGATGGCGAGCGGGGAGAGGGGCTACACCTTC
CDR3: CASSRMASGERGYTF

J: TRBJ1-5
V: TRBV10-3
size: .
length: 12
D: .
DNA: TGTGCCATCAGTGAGTCTACTCAGCCCCAGCATTTT
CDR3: CAISESTQPQHF

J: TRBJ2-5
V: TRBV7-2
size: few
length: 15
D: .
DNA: TGTGCCAGCAGCTTAACAAGGGCAGCGGGAGAGACCCAGTACTTC
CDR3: CASSLTRAAGETQYF

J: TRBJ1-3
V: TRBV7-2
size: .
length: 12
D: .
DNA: TGTGCCAGCAGCTTAATTGGAAACACCATATATTTT
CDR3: CASSLIGNTIYF

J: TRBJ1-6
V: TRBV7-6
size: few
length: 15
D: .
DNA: TGTGCCAGCAGCTCGGGACAAGATTATAATTCACCCCTCCACTTT
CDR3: CASSSGQDYNSPLHF

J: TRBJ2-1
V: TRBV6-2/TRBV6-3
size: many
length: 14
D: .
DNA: TGTGCCAGCCGTTGGGGGGGGGCTAACAATGAGCAGTTCTTC
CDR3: CASRWGGANNEQFF

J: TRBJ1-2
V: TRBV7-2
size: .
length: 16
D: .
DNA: TGTGCCAGCAGCTTGACGGTGGCAGGTCCAAACTATGGCTACACCTTC
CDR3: CASSLTVAGPNYGYTF

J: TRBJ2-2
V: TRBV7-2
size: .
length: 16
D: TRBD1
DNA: TGTGCCAGCAGCTTAGCAGGGACAGGGGGCATCGGGGAGCTGTTTTTT
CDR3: CASSLAGTGGIGELFF

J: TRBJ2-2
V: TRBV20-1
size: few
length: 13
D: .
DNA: TGCAGTGCTTCCCAGCCGGACACCGGGGAGCTGTTTTTT
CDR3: CSASQPDTGELFF

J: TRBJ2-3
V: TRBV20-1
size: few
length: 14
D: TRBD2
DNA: TGCAGTGCCCGGACTAGCGCGGGCACAGATACGCAGTATTTT
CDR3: CSARTSAGTDTQYF

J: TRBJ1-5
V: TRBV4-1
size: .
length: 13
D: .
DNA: TGCACCAGCAGCCAAGAGGAGTCACAGCCCCAGCATTTT
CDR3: CTSSQEESQPQHF

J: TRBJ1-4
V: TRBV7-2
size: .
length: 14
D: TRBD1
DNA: TGTGCCAGCAGCTGGGGACAGTGGGGGGCTAAACTGTTTTTT
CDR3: CASSWGQWGAKLFF